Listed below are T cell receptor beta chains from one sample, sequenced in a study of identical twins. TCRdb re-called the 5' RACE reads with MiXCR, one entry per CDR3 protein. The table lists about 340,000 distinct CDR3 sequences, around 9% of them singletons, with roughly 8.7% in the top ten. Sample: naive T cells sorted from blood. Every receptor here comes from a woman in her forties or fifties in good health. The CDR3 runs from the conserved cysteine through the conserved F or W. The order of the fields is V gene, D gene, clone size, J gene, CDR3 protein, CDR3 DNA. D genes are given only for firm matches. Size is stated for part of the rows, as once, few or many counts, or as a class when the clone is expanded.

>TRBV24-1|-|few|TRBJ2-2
CATSVKSAGELFF
TGTGCCACCAGTGTAAAATCCGCCGGGGAGCTGTTTTTT
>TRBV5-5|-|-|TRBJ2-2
CASSLDRVTTGELFF
TGTGCCAGCAGCTTGGACAGGGTTACAACCGGGGAGCTGTTTTTT
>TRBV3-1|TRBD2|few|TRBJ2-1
CASSLSGVYNEQFF
TGTGCCAGCAGCCTTAGCGGGGTCTACAATGAGCAGTTCTTC
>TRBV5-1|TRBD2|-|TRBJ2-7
CASRGGVEQYF
TGCGCCAGCCGGGGGGGTGTCGAGCAGTACTTC
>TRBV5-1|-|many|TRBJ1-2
CASSLAPGSGGGYTF
TGCGCCAGCAGCTTGGCCCCCGGATCAGGTGGTGGCTACACCTTC
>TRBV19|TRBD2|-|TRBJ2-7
CASSDLAGGLEQYF
TGTGCCAGTAGTGACCTAGCGGGAGGGCTCGAGCAGTACTTC
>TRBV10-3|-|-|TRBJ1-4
CAISGSGDAGEKLFF
TGTGCCATCAGTGGTAGCGGGGACGCCGGCGAAAAACTGTTTTTT
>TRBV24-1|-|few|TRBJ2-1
CATSALPLGEQFF
TGTGCCACCAGTGCTCTGCCCCTGGGGGAGCAGTTCTTC
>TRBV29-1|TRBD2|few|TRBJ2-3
CSGGGLAGVGGDTQYF
TGCAGCGGGGGGGGACTAGCGGGAGTCGGGGGAGATACGCAGTATTTT
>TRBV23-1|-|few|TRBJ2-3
CASSQPGWTTDPDTQYF
TGCGCCAGCAGTCAACCGGGGTGGACGACTGACCCAGATACGCAGTATTTT
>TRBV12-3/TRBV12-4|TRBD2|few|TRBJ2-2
CASSRGRANTGELFF
TGTGCCAGCAGCCGCGGGAGGGCCAACACCGGGGAGCTGTTTTTT
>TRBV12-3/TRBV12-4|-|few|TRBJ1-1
CASIQTGLNTEAFF
TGTGCCAGCATTCAGACAGGCCTAAACACTGAAGCTTTCTTT
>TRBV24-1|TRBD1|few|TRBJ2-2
CATAVQGETTGELFF
TGTGCCACGGCCGTCCAGGGGGAGACCACCGGGGAGCTGTTTTTT
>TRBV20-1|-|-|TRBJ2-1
CSAGPTSKQFF
TGCAGTGCTGGGCCGACTAGTAAGCAGTTCTTC
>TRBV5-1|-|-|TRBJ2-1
CASSSLPWLANEQFF
TGCGCCAGCAGCTCCCTACCTTGGTTGGCGAATGAGCAGTTCTTC
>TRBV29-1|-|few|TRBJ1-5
CSVEREGVSNQPQHF
TGCAGCGTTGAACGGGAGGGGGTAAGCAATCAGCCCCAGCATTTT
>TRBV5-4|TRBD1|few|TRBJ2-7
CASSRGQPYEQYF
TGTGCCAGCAGCCGGGGACAGCCCTACGAGCAGTACTTC
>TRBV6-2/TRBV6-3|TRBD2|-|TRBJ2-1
CASSYPTTSGSIDEQFF
TGTGCCAGCAGTTACCCCACGACTAGCGGGAGTATCGATGAGCAGTTCTTC
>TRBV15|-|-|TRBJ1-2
CATSRGVDYGYTF
TGTGCCACCAGCAGAGGAGTAGACTATGGCTACACCTTC
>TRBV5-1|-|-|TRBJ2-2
CASSLHENTGELFF
TGCGCCAGCAGCTTGCACGAGAACACCGGGGAGCTGTTTTTT
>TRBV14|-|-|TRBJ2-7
CASSQLMWAFVDEQYF
TGTGCCAGCAGCCAGCTTATGTGGGCGTTTGTGGACGAGCAGTACTTC
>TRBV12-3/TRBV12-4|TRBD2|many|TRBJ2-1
CASSRTSGRPLDEQFF
TGTGCCAGCAGCCGGACTAGCGGGAGGCCCCTAGATGAGCAGTTCTTC
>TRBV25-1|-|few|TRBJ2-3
CASSVSTDTQYF
TGTGCCAGCAGTGTGAGCACAGATACGCAGTATTTT